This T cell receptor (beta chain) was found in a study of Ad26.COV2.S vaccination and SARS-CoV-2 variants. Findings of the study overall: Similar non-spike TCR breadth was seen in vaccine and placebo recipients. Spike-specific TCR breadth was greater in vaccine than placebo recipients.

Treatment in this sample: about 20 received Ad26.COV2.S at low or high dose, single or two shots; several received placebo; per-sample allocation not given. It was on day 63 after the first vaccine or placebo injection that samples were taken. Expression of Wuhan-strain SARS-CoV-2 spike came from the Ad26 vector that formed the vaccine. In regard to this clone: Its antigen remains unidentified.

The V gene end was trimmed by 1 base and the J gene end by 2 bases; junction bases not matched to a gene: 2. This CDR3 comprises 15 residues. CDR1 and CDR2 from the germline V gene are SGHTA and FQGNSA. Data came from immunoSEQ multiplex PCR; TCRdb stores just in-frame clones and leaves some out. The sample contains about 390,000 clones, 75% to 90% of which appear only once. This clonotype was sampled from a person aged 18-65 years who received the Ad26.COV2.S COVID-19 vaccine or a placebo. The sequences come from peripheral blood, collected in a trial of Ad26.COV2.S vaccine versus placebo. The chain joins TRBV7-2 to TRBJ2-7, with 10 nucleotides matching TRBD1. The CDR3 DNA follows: TGTGCCAGCAGCTTAGTGACAGGGGGCGCCTACGAGCAGTACTTC. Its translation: CASSLVTGGAYEQYF.